These 28 T cell receptor beta chains share one sample of origin, sequenced in a study of blood T cell repertoires in COVID-19. Profiled with immunoSEQ multiplex PCR; TCRdb holds only in-frame clones, not every one. In the table there are fewer than 200,000 clones, around four fifths of which are singletons. The source material was peripheral blood. Receptor source: a man between 65 and 85 years old with active or convalescent COVID-19.

This chain links TRBV29-1 with TRBJ1-2, with 9 bases fitting TRBD1. There are 13 residues in the CDR3. Germline lookup yields CDR1 SQVTM and CDR2 ANQGSEA. V shed 1 base, J shed 3 bases, and the junction held 0 bases outside the gene matches. As DNA, the CDR3 is TGCAGCGTTGAAGGGACAGGGGACTATGGCTACACCTTC. Protein product: CSVEGTGDYGYTF. The entire variable domain, with the rest obtained from reference TRBV29-1 and TRBJ1-2, is as follows: SAVISQKPSRDICQRGTSLTIQCQVDSQVTMMFWYRQQPGQSLTLIATANQGSEATYESGFVIDKFPISRPNLTFSTLTVSNMSPEDSSIYLCSVEGTGDYGYTFGSGTRLTVV.

The chain joins TRBV10-3 to TRBJ2-5; 7 bases fit TRBD2. There are 15 residues in the CDR3. The V gene's germline CDR1 is ENHRY and CDR2 SYGVKD. J was trimmed by 1 base and V by 7 bases; bases with no gene match: 9. The CDR3: CAIKGGGGIQETQYF. The CDR3 nucleotides read TGTGCCATCAAGGGCGGCGGGGGTATCCAAGAGACCCAGTACTTC.

The chain uses TRBV5-6 and TRBJ1-2; D is uncertain. Germline CDR1 reads SGHDT; CDR2 reads YYEEEE. The CDR3 has 17 amino acids. Trimming took 4 bases from V and 3 from J, leaving 22 bases between them. The CDR3 bases are TGTGCCAGCAGCCTCGAGGCATACGCCTCTTCTCACTATGGCTACACCTTC. It encodes CASSLEAYASSHYGYTF.

J is TRBJ2-6 and V is TRBV7-2; D is possibly TRBD2 (5 bases). Germline V gene sequence: CDR1 SGHTA, CDR2 FQGNSA. The CDR3 length is 17 residues. Trimming removed 10 bases from V and 0 bases from J, with 19 bases in between. The CDR3 nucleotides are TGTGCCACCTCCCGGACTGGGATAGGCTCTGGGGCCAACGTCCTGACTTTC. Translated, it gives CATSRTGIGSGANVLTF.

This chain joins TRBV6-6 and TRBJ1-6; 8 nucleotides match TRBD1. The CDR3 is 15 residues long. The V and J ends lost 8 bases and 6 bases, in that order; junction bases with no gene match: 9. The germline V gene encodes CDR1 MNHNY and CDR2 SVGAGI (reference sequence). Here the CDR3 DNA reads TGTGCCAGCGGACAGGGAGTAGGACCTAATTCACCCCTCCACTTT. It is translated as CASGQGVGPNSPLHF.

The rearrangement uses TRBV5-1 and TRBJ2-3; D unclear. The CDR3 extends over 15 amino acids. V shed 4 bases and J shed 1 base, with 13 bases lying between them. Germline assignment: CDR1 SGHRS and CDR2 YFSETQ. CDR3 sequence: CASSGVGLGTDTQYF. The CDR3 coding sequence is TGCGCCAGCAGCGGAGTAGGTTTGGGCACAGATACGCAGTATTTT.

The chain recombines TRBV27 with TRBJ1-2; 12 bases agree with TRBD1. CDR1 is MNHEY and CDR2 is SMNVEV in the germline V gene (reference sequence). This CDR3 comprises 13 residues. Unmatched junction bases numbered 3, after V lost 6 bases and J lost 7 bases. CDR3 sequence reads: CASSRDRGLGYTF. CDR3 nucleotides: TGTGCCAGCAGCCGGGACAGGGGGCTTGGCTACACCTTC.

The chain joins TRBV5-1 to TRBJ2-7, with D unclear. There are 14 residues in the CDR3. Germline loops: CDR1 SGHRS, CDR2 YFSETQ. V was shortened by 4 bases and J by 2 bases, with 13 bases between the two germline ends. In DNA, the CDR3 is TGCGCCAGCAGCATGGCAAAAGGAGCCTACGAGCAGTACTTC. It translates to CASSMAKGAYEQYF.

The rearrangement uses TRBV9 and TRBJ1-1; D is undetermined. The CDR3 spans 14 residues. Trimming removed 0 bases from V and 4 bases from J, with 10 bases in between. Germline V gives CDR1 SGDLS, CDR2 YYNGEE. This chain's CDR3 is CASSVDFTATEAFF. The CDR3, as DNA: TGTGCCAGCAGCGTAGATTTCACAGCCACTGAAGCTTTCTTT.

Concerning this clone itself: A read error may account for a junction end that differs from germline. V usage is TRBV7-7 and J usage is TRBJ2-1; TRBD2 agrees at 10 bases. This CDR3 region has 16 residues. Germline V lookup: CDR1 SSHAT, CDR2 FNYEAQ (reference sequence). In nucleotides, the CDR3 is TGTGCTAGCAGCTTAGGCCTAGCGGGAGTTTTCAATGAGCAGTTCTTC. Residues: CASSLGLAGVFNEQFF.

The gene calls are TRBV4-2 and TRBJ1-2; D is undetermined. The V end lost 0 bases, the J end lost 4 bases, and 15 bases lay between the germline ends. The CDR3 sequence is 16 residues long. Per the germline V gene, CDR1 is LGHNA and CDR2 is YNFKEQ. CDR3 in amino acids: CASSQDRGRGLYGYTF. CDR3 DNA: TGTGCCAGCAGCCAAGATCGGGGAAGAGGCCTCTATGGCTACACCTTC.

This clone came up once. This chain connects TRBV5-1 to TRBJ1-2; TRBD1 agrees at 7 bases. The CDR3 totals 14 residues. V was clipped by 0 bases and J by 5 bases; unmatched bases: 4. Germline V gene sequence: CDR1 SGHRS, CDR2 YFSETQ. CDR3 DNA: TGCGCCAGCAGCTTGGGGGACAGAGCTTATGGCTACACCTTC. It codes for CASSLGDRAYGYTF.

The chain carries TRBV30 and TRBJ2-2; tentative D call: TRBD2 (6 bases). Germline values: CDR1 GTSNPN, CDR2 SVGIG (reference sequence). Trimming took 5 bases from V and 5 from J, leaving 15 bases between them. There are 14 residues in the CDR3. The DNA of the CDR3 is TGTGCCTGGCAGGGACTCCTTAAAACCGGGGAGCTGTTTTTT. Amino acids: CAWQGLLKTGELFF.

This clone has only a few counts. CDR3: CASSQGRVPLTNEKLFF. For the CDR3, the DNA is TGTGCCAGCAGCCAAGGTCGGGTTCCACTAACTAATGAAAAACTGTTTTTT. The chain employs TRBV4-2 and TRBJ1-4; no clear D. Germline V gene data show CDR1 as LGHNA and CDR2 as YNFKEQ. This CDR3 is 17 amino acids long. Deletions cut 1 base from V and 1 base from J, with 13 bases between.

The chain has TRBV7-9 and TRBJ2-1, with TRBD2 identical over 7 bases. The CDR3 is made up of 16 amino acids. With V trimmed by 5 bases and J by 9 bases, 16 bases remained unmatched. CDR1 and CDR2 from the germline V gene are SEHNR and FQNEAQ (reference sequence). The CDR3 is CASSEDAGTMNVEQFF. The CDR3 DNA follows: TGTGCCAGCAGCGAAGACGCCGGGACTATGAACGTTGAGCAGTTCTTC.

The chain is built from TRBV29-1 and TRBJ2-7, with D perhaps matching TRBD2 (6 bases). This CDR3 is built from 12 residues. V gave up 4 bases and J gave up 5 bases, with 12 bases separating them. Looked up from germline, CDR1 is SQVTM and CDR2 is ANQGSEA. In DNA form, the CDR3 reads TGCAGCGTTGCCCAAGCGGGCCACGAGCAGTACTTC. This translates into CSVAQAGHEQYF.

This clone was detected once. This chain joins TRBV5-5 and TRBJ1-6, with 8 bases fitting TRBD1. Germline V lookup: CDR1 SGHKS, CDR2 YYEKEE (reference sequence). The CDR3 spans 16 residues. Losses at the gene ends were 3 bases for V and 9 bases for J; bases not matched to a gene: 11. CDR3 sequence reads: CASSWGPQGDGSPLHF. In DNA, the CDR3 is TGTGCCAGCAGCTGGGGTCCACAGGGGGACGGTTCACCCCTCCACTTT.

The chain recombines TRBV3-1 (or the pseudogene TRBV3-2) with TRBJ1-1; TRBD1 agrees at 7 bases. CDR3 length: 14 residues. CDR1 and CDR2 from the germline V gene are LGHDT and YNNKEL (reference sequence). The trim removed 2 bases at V and 2 bases at J, leaving 2 bases unmatched. The CDR3 coding sequence is TGTGCCAGCAGCCAAAGGGACAGCAACACTGAAGCTTTCTTT. Its translation is CASSQRDSNTEAFF.

The rearrangement links TRBV29-1 to TRBJ2-1, with D tentatively TRBD2 (6 bases). CDR3 length equals 14 residues. Germline V gives CDR1 SQVTM, CDR2 ANQGSEA. V lost 4 bases and J 1 base, leaving 11 bases between the germline ends. CDR3 sequence: CSVGRGFSYNEQFF. CDR3 DNA: TGCAGCGTTGGGCGGGGATTTTCCTACAATGAGCAGTTCTTC.

The genes are TRBV30 and TRBJ1-2; TRBD1 might be the D (6 bases). Germline CDR1 GTSNPN, CDR2 SVGIG (reference sequence). With 4 bases removed from V and 0 bases from J, the gap between germline ends came to 12 bases. CDR3 length equals 14 residues. The CDR3 region is CAWIRTASNYGYTF. For the CDR3, the DNA is TGTGCCTGGATCCGGACAGCCTCTAACTATGGCTACACCTTC.

The chain has TRBV6-5 and TRBJ1-2; D perhaps matches TRBD1 (5 bases). CDR3 length: 15 amino acids. The germline CDR1 and CDR2 sequences are MNHEY and SVGAGI. V lost 0 bases, J lost 6 bases, and 14 bases lay in between. Here the CDR3 reads CASSYSQQVLDGYTF. CDR3 sequence (DNA): TGTGCCAGCAGTTACTCACAACAGGTTTTAGATGGCTACACCTTC.

The chain couples TRBV20-1 to TRBJ2-7; tentative D call: TRBD1 (6 bases). This CDR3 contains 16 residues. Germline CDR1 reads DFQATT; CDR2 reads SNEGSKA (reference sequence). V dropped 3 bases and J dropped 3 bases, with 21 bases sitting between them. The CDR3 is CSASLGDTQRGYEQYF. The CDR3, as DNA: TGCAGTGCTAGTCTGGGGGACACCCAGAGGGGCTACGAGCAGTACTTC.

This rearrangement joins TRBV7-9 to TRBJ1-1; unclear D gene. Germline V lookup: CDR1 SEHNR, CDR2 FQNEAQ (reference sequence). The V end lost 5 bases, the J end lost 3 bases, and 7 bases lay between the germline ends. The CDR3 loop spans 12 amino acids. CDR3 in amino acids: CASSLLDTEAFF. The CDR3 region has the DNA TGTGCCAGCAGCCTACTAGACACTGAAGCTTTCTTT.

This clone was seen at least ten times. The chain employs TRBV2 and TRBJ1-2; 7 bases fit TRBD1. This CDR3 contains 14 residues. CDR1 SNHLY and CDR2 FYNNEI come from the germline V gene. Losses at the gene ends were 2 bases for V and 2 bases for J; bases not matched to a gene: 2. In nucleotides, the CDR3 is TGTGCCAGCAGTGAACAGACAGGGAACTATGGCTACACCTTC. Encoded protein: CASSEQTGNYGYTF.

This chain connects TRBV7-9 to TRBJ1-1; D not certain. This CDR3 is built from 15 residues. V was trimmed by 5 bases and J by 0 bases, leaving 13 bases between them. CDR1 and CDR2 from the germline V gene are SEHNR and FQNEAQ (reference sequence). The CDR3 sequence: CASSLQEAMNTEAFF. As DNA, the CDR3 is TGTGCCAGCAGCCTTCAGGAGGCAATGAACACTGAAGCTTTCTTT.

The chain employs TRBV9 and TRBJ2-1; 12 bases are a match to TRBD2. The CDR3 is made up of 18 amino acids. Germline V gene data show CDR1 as SGDLS and CDR2 as YYNGEE. The V and J ends lost 3 bases and 6 bases, in that order; junction bases with no gene match: 13. The DNA for the CDR3 is TGTGCCAGCAGCGCCCGAGGATCACTAGCGGGAGGTCCCAATGAGCAGTTCTTC. It encodes CASSARGSLAGGPNEQFF.

The chain has TRBV27 and TRBJ1-2, with 9 bases fitting TRBD1. Germline V CDR1 and CDR2: MNHEY, SMNVEV (reference sequence). V shed 6 bases, J shed 7 bases, and the junction held 12 bases outside the gene matches. The CDR3 is 15 amino acids. In nucleotides, the CDR3 is TGTGCCAGCAGACCTAGAGGGACAGGGATTAGTGGCTACACCTTC. Encoded protein: CASRPRGTGISGYTF.

The genes are TRBV6-2 or TRBV6-3 and TRBJ1-2, with D possibly being TRBD1 (5 bases). The CDR3 consists of 13 residues. The germline gives CDR1 MNHEY, CDR2 SVGEGT. Trimming took 4 bases from V and 9 from J, leaving 15 bases between them. For the CDR3, the DNA is TGTGCCAGCAGTTCCACAGGAGGGTGGCGCTACACCTTC. Amino acid sequence: CASSSTGGWRYTF.